The 17 T cell receptor beta chains presented below share a single source sample, sequenced in a study of cytomegalovirus exposure and HLA in healthy donors. Primers for the PCR totalled 60 Vbeta and 13 Jbeta. Clones were read by immunoSEQ multiplex PCR, and TCRdb kept only the in-frame ones, dropping some. The sample has 150,000 to 200,000 clones, over 65% seen once. Sequencing was performed on PBMCs. These receptors were taken from a man aged 55 to 69 in good health and CMV-seronegative.

The chain links TRBV30 to TRBJ2-3; D is unresolved. V lost 6 bases and J lost 2, with 12 bases in between. The CDR3 covers 13 residues. Germline lookup yields CDR1 GTSNPN and CDR2 SVGIG (reference sequence). The CDR3 loop is CACPTKHTDTQYF. The CDR3 nucleotides read TGTGCCTGCCCGACAAAGCACACAGATACGCAGTATTTT.

The CDR3 reads CASSYLGHPWEPQHF. The CDR3 DNA follows: TGTGCCAGCAGTTACTTGGGACACCCATGGGAGCCCCAGCATTTT. The chain links TRBV6-7 to TRBJ1-5; the D gene is possibly TRBD1 (6 bases). TRBV6-7 is annotated as an ORF whose role is uncertain. The V end was cut by 1 base, the J end by 8 bases, with 15 bases between. The CDR3 loop spans 15 amino acids.

V is TRBV6-6 and J is TRBJ2-6; D is undetermined. Germline V gene sequence: CDR1 MNHNY, CDR2 SVGAGI (reference sequence). V was pared by 6 bases and J by 1 base, with 4 bases between. There are 13 residues in the CDR3. The CDR3 loop reads CASSRSGANVLTF. The CDR3 DNA reads as TGTGCCAGCAGCCGGTCTGGGGCCAACGTCCTGACTTTC.

V gene TRBV7-8 combines with J gene TRBJ2-5; 11 bases line up with TRBD2. The DNA end favors TRBJ2-7, so the J call may be wrong. Looked up from germline, CDR1 is SGHVS and CDR2 is FQNEAQ. The CDR3 spans 15 residues. Here the CDR3 DNA reads TGTGCCAGCAGCTTAACTAGCGGGAGTCGAAACGAGCAGTACTTC. The encoded protein is CASSLTSGSRNEQYF.

This clone has just one count. The genes are TRBV27 and TRBJ2-3; TRBD2 matches at 8 bases. Germline V gene sequence: CDR1 MNHEY, CDR2 SMNVEV (reference sequence). Trimming removed 5 bases from V and 2 bases from J; junction bases left unmatched: 6. CDR3 length equals 15 residues. CDR3 nucleotide sequence: TGTGCCAGCAGTAACTCGGGGGGGTACACAGATACGCAGTATTTT. Translation: CASSNSGGYTDTQYF.

The V call is TRBV5-1, the J call TRBJ2-3, with a possible D match to TRBD1 (5 bases). The V gene lost 0 bases and the J gene lost 5 bases, with 10 bases spanning the gap. The length of the CDR3 is 14 residues. Germline V gene sequence: CDR1 SGHRS, CDR2 YFSETQ. Here the CDR3 reads CASSLELGRDTQYF. The DNA for the CDR3 is TGCGCCAGCAGCTTGGAGTTGGGGCGAGATACGCAGTATTTT.

The chain carries TRBV6-5 and TRBJ1-5, with 7 bases identical to TRBD1. The germline V gene has CDR1 MNHEY and CDR2 SVGAGI. V lost 8 bases, J lost 5 bases, and 12 bases stayed unmatched. There are 15 residues in the CDR3. The CDR3 loop reads CASRPEGAGHQPQHF. The CDR3 coding sequence is TGTGCCAGCCGACCCGAGGGGGCAGGGCATCAGCCCCAGCATTTT.

The V and J genes are TRBV19 and TRBJ2-7; D perhaps matches TRBD2 (6 bases). The CDR3 is made up of 15 amino acids. CDR1 is LNHDA, CDR2 SQIVND, per germline (reference sequence). V shed 5 bases and J shed 0 bases, with 14 bases lying between them. CDR3 loop: CASSAGPHSSYEQYF. In DNA, the CDR3 is TGTGCCAGTAGTGCGGGACCCCACAGCTCCTACGAGCAGTACTTC.

J is TRBJ2-2 and V is TRBV7-3; possibly TRBD1 for D (5 bases). The CDR3 totals 14 residues. Germline V gene lookup returns CDR1 SGHTA and CDR2 FQGTGA. The germline V and J ends were trimmed by 5 bases and 1 base, with 8 bases remaining between them. CDR3 region: CASSTQENTGELFF. The DNA of the CDR3 is TGTGCCAGCAGCACACAGGAGAACACCGGGGAGCTGTTTTTT.

This rearrangement joins TRBV5-1 to TRBJ2-3; TRBD2 agrees at 12 bases. This CDR3 contains 18 residues. CDR1 is SGHRS and CDR2 is YFSETQ in the germline V gene. V gave up 4 bases and J gave up 4 bases; unmatched junction bases: 13. The CDR3 DNA is TGCGCCAGCAGCCCAAGAAGTCTAGCGGGGGGGCCCCCAGATACGCAGTATTTT. Amino acid sequence: CASSPRSLAGGPPDTQYF. Variable domain in full (rest from reference TRBV5-1 and TRBJ2-3): KAGVTQTPRYLIKTRGQQVTLSCSPISGHRSVSWYQQTPGQGLQFLFEYFSETQRNKGNFPGRFSGRQFSNSRSEMNVSTLELGDSALYLCASSPRSLAGGPPDTQYFGPGTRLTVL.

This rearrangement joins TRBV5-3 to TRBJ2-7; 8 bases agree with TRBD1. TRBV5-3 is recorded as an ORF, its role being uncertain. The CDR3 runs 16 residues. Trimming cost V 4 bases and J 3 bases; bases outside gene matches: 12. The CDR3 sequence: CARSNFGQGIHYEQYF. The CDR3 DNA reads as TGTGCCAGAAGCAACTTCGGACAGGGAATTCACTACGAGCAGTACTTC.

The gene calls are TRBV25-1 and TRBJ2-5; D may be TRBD1 (6 bases). Matching the DNA end better, TRBJ2-7 makes the J call doubtful. CDR3 length: 14 amino acids. Germline V gene lookup returns CDR1 MGHDK and CDR2 SYGVNS. The CDR3 sequence: CASSGWDNIYEQYF. CDR3 bases: TGTGCCAGCAGTGGATGGGACAACATCTACGAGCAGTACTTC.

This chain links TRBV19 with TRBJ2-2; perhaps TRBD2 as D (6 bases). This CDR3 spans 14 amino acids. CDR1 LNHDA and CDR2 SQIVND come from the germline V gene (reference sequence). V dropped 5 bases and J dropped 7 bases, with 14 bases sitting between them. The DNA for the CDR3 is TGTGCCAGTAGTCGGAGGGGCCAGGGCGGGGAGCTGTTTTTT. It codes for CASSRRGQGGELFF.

V is TRBV5-1 and J is TRBJ2-1, with unresolved D. The CDR3 spans 15 residues. V gave up 4 bases and J gave up 7 bases, with 18 bases separating them. Per the germline V gene, CDR1 is SGHRS and CDR2 is YFSETQ. CDR3 bases: TGCGCCAGCAGCACCTACCATCTAGATTCAAATGAGCAGTTCTTC. Translating gives CASSTYHLDSNEQFF.

The CDR3 DNA reads TGCGCCAGCAGTCAATCCCGGACTAGCGGGTACAATGAGCAGTTCTTC. Protein: CASSQSRTSGYNEQFF. The chain combines TRBV23-1 with TRBJ2-1, with TRBD2 identical over 11 bases. TRBV23-1 is an ORF, and what it does is uncertain. V trimming: 0 bases; J trimming: 4 bases; junction bases outside the gene matches: 2. This CDR3 region has 16 residues.

This clone was seen a few times. This chain links TRBV5-1 with TRBJ1-1, with 8 bases that match TRBD1. CDR1 and CDR2 (germline): SGHRS, YFSETQ. The V segment lost 3 bases and the J segment 5 bases; nucleotides outside the gene matches: 6. The CDR3 covers 14 residues. As DNA, the CDR3 is TGCGCCAGCAGCTCAGGACAGGGCGGAACTGAAGCTTTCTTT. This codes for CASSSGQGGTEAFF.

This clone was detected only once. The rearrangement joins TRBV2 to TRBJ2-5; 7 bases fit TRBD1. V trimming: 5 bases; J trimming: 2 bases; junction bases outside the gene matches: 5. The CDR3 covers 14 residues. Germline V CDR1 and CDR2: SNHLY, FYNNEI. CDR3: CASSQMGQQETQYF. In DNA form, the CDR3 reads TGTGCCAGCAGTCAGATGGGACAGCAAGAGACCCAGTACTTC.